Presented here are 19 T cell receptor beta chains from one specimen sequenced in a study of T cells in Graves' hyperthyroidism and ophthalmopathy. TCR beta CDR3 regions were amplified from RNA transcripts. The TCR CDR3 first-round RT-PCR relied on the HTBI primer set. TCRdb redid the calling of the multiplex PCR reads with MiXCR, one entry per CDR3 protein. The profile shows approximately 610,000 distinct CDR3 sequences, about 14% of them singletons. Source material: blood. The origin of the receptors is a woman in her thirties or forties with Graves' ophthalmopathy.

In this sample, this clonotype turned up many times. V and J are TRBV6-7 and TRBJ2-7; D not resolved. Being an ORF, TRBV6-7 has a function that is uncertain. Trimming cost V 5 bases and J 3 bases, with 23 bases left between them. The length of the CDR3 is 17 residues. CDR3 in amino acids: CASSKLSRRRTRYEQYF. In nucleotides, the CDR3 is TGTGCCAGCAGTAAACTTTCTCGGCGCCGCACCCGCTACGAGCAGTACTTC.

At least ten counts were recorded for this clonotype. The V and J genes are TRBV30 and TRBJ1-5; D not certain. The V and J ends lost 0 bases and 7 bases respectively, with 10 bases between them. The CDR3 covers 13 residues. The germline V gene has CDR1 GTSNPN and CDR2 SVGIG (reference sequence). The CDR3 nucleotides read TGTGCCTGGAGTGTAGACGTCACCCAGCCCCAGCATTTT. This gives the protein CAWSVDVTQPQHF.

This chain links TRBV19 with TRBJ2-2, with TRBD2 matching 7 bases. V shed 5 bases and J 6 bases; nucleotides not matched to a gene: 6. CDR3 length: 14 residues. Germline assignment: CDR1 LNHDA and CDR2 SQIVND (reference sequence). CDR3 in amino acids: CASSPQAGAGELFF. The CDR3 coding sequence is TGTGCCAGTAGTCCCCAGGCGGGAGCCGGGGAGCTGTTTTTT.

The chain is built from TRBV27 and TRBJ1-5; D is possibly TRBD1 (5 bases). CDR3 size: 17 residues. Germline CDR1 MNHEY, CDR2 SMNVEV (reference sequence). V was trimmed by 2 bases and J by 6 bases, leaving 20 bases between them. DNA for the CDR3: TGTGCCAGCAGTTTACCGGACCTGTCAGGGACGAGTCAGCCCCAGCATTTT. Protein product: CASSLPDLSGTSQPQHF.

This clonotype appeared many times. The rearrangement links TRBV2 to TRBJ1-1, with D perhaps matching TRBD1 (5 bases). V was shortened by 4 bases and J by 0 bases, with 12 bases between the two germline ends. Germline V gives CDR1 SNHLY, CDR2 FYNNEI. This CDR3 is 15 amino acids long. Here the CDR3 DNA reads TGTGCCAGCAGTGTTCGGGACGGAATGAACACTGAAGCTTTCTTT. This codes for CASSVRDGMNTEAFF.

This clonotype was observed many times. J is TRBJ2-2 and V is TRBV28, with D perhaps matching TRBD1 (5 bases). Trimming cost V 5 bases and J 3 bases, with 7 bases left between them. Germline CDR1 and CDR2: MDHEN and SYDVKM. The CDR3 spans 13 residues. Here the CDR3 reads CASSRTHTGELFF. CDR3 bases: TGTGCCAGCAGTCGGACACACACCGGGGAGCTGTTTTTT.

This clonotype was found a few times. The CDR3 sequence is CASSYEGGLVNYEQYF. CDR3 in DNA: TGCGCCAGCAGCTATGAGGGGGGACTAGTGAACTACGAGCAGTACTTC. The V gene is TRBV5-1, the J gene TRBJ2-7, with TRBD2 matching over 8 bases. V lost 3 bases to trimming and J lost 3 bases; unmatched junction nucleotides: 11. This CDR3 is 16 amino acids long. Germline V lookup: CDR1 SGHRS, CDR2 YFSETQ.

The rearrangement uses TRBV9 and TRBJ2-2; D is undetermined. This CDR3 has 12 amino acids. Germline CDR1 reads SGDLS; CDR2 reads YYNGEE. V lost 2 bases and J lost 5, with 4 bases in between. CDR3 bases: TGTGCCAGCAGCGTTTTTACCGGGGAGCTGTTTTTT. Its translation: CASSVFTGELFF.

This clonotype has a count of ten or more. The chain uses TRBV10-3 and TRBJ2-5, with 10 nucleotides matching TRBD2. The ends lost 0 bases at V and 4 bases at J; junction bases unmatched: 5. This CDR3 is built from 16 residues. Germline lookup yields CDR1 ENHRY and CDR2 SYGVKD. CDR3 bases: TGTGCCATCAGTGAGTCAGTTGCTAGCGGGGGAGAGACCCAGTACTTC. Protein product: CAISESVASGGETQYF.

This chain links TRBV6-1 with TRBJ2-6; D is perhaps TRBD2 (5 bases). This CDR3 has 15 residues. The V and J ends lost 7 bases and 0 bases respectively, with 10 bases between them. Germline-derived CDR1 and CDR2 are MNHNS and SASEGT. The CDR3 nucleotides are TGTGCCAGCATGAGGGCCTACTCTGGGGCCAACGTCCTGACTTTC. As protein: CASMRAYSGANVLTF.

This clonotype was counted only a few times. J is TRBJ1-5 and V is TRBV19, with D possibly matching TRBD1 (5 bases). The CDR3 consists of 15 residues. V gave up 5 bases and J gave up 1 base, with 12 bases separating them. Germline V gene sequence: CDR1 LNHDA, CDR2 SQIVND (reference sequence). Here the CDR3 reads CASSSQGRSNQPQHF. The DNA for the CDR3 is TGTGCCAGTAGTTCTCAGGGAAGGAGCAATCAGCCCCAGCATTTT.

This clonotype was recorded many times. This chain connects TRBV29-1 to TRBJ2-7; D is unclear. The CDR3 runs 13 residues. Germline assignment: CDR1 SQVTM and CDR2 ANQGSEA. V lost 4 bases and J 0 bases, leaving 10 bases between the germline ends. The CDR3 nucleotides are TGCAGCGTTGCGGTTGTCAGCTCCTACGAGCAGTACTTC. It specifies CSVAVVSSYEQYF.

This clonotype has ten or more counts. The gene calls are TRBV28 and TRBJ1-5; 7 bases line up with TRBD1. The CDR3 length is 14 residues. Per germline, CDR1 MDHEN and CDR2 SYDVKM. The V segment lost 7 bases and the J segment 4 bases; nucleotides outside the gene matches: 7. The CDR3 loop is CASILTGSNQPQHF. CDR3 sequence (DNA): TGTGCCAGCATCCTGACAGGGTCAAATCAGCCCCAGCATTTT.

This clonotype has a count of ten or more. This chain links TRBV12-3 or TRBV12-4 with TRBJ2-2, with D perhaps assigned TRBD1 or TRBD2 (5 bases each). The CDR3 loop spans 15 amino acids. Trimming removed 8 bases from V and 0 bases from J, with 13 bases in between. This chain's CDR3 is CASVPGRSNTGELFF. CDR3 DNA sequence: TGTGCCAGCGTTCCGGGACGGTCGAACACCGGGGAGCTGTTTTTT.

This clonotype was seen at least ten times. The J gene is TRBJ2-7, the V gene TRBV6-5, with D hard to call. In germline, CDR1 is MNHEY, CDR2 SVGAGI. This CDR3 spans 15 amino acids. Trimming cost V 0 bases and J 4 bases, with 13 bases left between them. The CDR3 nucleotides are TGTGCCAGCAGTTACTCGGGAACAGCTTATTACGAGCAGTACTTC. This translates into CASSYSGTAYYEQYF.

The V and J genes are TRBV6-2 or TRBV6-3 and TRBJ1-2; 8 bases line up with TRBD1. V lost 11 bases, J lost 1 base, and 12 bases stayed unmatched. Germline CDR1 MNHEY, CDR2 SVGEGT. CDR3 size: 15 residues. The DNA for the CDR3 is TGTGCCGGGTCCCGGGACAGGAGTAATAACTATGGCTACACCTTC. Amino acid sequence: CAGSRDRSNNYGYTF.

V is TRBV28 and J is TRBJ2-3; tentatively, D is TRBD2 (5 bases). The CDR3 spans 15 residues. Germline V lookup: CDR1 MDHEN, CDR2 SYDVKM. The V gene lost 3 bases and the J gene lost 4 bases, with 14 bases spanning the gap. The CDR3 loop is CASSFLGGRADTQYF. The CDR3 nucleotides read TGTGCCAGCAGTTTCCTCGGAGGAAGGGCAGATACGCAGTATTTT.

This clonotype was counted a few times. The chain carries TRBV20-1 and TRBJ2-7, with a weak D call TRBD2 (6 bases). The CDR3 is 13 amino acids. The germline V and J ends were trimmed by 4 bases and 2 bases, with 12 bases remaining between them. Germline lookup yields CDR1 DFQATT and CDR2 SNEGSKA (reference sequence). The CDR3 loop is CSATWRVPYEQYF. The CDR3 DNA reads TGCAGTGCTACCTGGAGGGTCCCCTACGAGCAGTACTTC.

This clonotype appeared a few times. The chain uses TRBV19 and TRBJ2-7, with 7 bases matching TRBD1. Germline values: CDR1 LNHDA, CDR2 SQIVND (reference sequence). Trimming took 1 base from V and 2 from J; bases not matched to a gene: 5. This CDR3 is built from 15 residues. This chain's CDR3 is CASSIGGGGAYEQYF. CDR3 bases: TGTGCCAGTAGTATAGGAGGGGGCGGCGCCTACGAGCAGTACTTC.